One and the same sample provided the 30 T cell receptor beta chains below, sequenced in a study of shared clonotypes between healthy human individuals. Profiled with immunoSEQ multiplex PCR; TCRdb holds only in-frame clones, not every one. The top ten hold less than 2% of the sample, which has fewer than 850,000 clones, about 78% seen once. The sequencing input was memory CD4+ T cells sorted from blood. The subset: CD45RA-negative fraction. These receptors were obtained from a woman between 25 and 40 years old in good health.

The chain recombines TRBV6-5 with TRBJ2-7; no definite D call. Per the germline V gene, CDR1 is MNHEY and CDR2 is SVGAGI. With 7 bases removed from V and 3 bases from J, the gap between germline ends came to 13 bases. This CDR3 is 13 amino acids long. CDR3: CASKRRDGYEQYF. CDR3 DNA: TGTGCCAGCAAGAGGCGAGATGGCTACGAGCAGTACTTC.

V gene TRBV4-3 combines with J gene TRBJ2-2; D remains unclear. The germline V and J ends were trimmed by 3 bases and 8 bases, with 4 bases remaining between them. The germline CDR1 and CDR2 sequences are LGHNA and YSLEER. This CDR3 comprises 11 residues. The chain's CDR3 is CASSHSGELFF. The CDR3 DNA is TGCGCCAGCAGCCACTCTGGGGAGCTGTTTTTT.

This chain links TRBV19 with TRBJ2-1; no clear D. The germline gives CDR1 LNHDA, CDR2 SQIVND (reference sequence). The V end lost 6 bases, the J end lost 4 bases, and 13 bases lay between the germline ends. The CDR3 consists of 14 residues. In nucleotides, the CDR3 is TGTGCCAGTAGGGTGGCAGCTTTATACAATGAGCAGTTCTTC. Residues: CASRVAALYNEQFF.

CDR3 bases: TGTGCCAGTACCGAATGGGCAGGAGGGGGCAATCAGCCCCAGCATTTT. As protein: CASTEWAGGGNQPQHF. This chain joins TRBV19 and TRBJ1-5; possible D gene TRBD1, 5 bases. This CDR3 has 16 amino acids. The V gene's germline CDR1 is LNHDA and CDR2 SQIVND (reference sequence). V shed 7 bases and J shed 2 bases, with 18 bases lying between them.

The V and J genes are TRBV6-1 and TRBJ1-3; a possible D gene is TRBD1 (6 bases). The germline gives CDR1 MNHNS, CDR2 SASEGT. V was trimmed by 6 bases and J by 4 bases, leaving 13 bases between them. This CDR3 has 14 amino acids. The CDR3 sequence: CASRKAGTGNTIYF. CDR3 sequence (DNA): TGTGCCAGCAGGAAGGCAGGGACAGGAAACACCATATATTTT.

As regards this clone: This sample includes further DNA sequences coding for the same CDR3. This chain connects TRBV2 to TRBJ2-2; 8 nucleotides match TRBD1. The germline V gene encodes CDR1 SNHLY and CDR2 FYNNEI. The CDR3 extends over 15 amino acids. V shed 5 bases, J shed 4 bases, and the junction held 6 bases outside the gene matches. CDR3 region: CASSSGQGGTGELFF. In nucleotides, the CDR3 is TGTGCCAGCAGTTCCGGACAGGGAGGCACCGGGGAGCTGTTTTTT.

This clone turned up a few times. The genes are TRBV6-1 and TRBJ2-7, with 7 bases that match TRBD2. The ends lost 6 bases at V and 0 bases at J; junction bases unmatched: 5. The CDR3 spans 14 residues. Germline CDR1 MNHNS, CDR2 SASEGT. CDR3 region: CASRGGGSSYEQYF. The CDR3 DNA sequence: TGTGCCAGCAGAGGAGGCGGGAGCTCCTACGAGCAGTACTTC.

The chain couples TRBV10-3 to TRBJ1-2, with D possibly TRBD1 on 6 matching bases. The CDR3 extends over 15 amino acids. Trimming took off 4 bases at V and 4 bases at J, with 16 bases between the two ends. Germline V gene data show CDR1 as ENHRY and CDR2 as SYGVKD. The chain's CDR3 is CAISGDDRLTYGYTF. CDR3 DNA: TGTGCCATCAGTGGAGACGACAGGTTGACCTATGGCTACACCTTC.

The sample holds a few counts of this clone. V usage is TRBV27 and J usage is TRBJ1-4; D possibly corresponds to TRBD1 (5 bases). V lost 4 bases to trimming and J lost 3 bases, with 9 bases between them. In germline, CDR1 is MNHEY, CDR2 SMNVEV (reference sequence). The CDR3 contains 14 residues. In nucleotides, the CDR3 is TGTGCCAGCAGTTGGGGACCGCCTAATGAAAAACTGTTTTTT. Its translation: CASSWGPPNEKLFF.

The chain employs TRBV19 and TRBJ1-5; 8 bases map to TRBD1. CDR3 length: 16 amino acids. V dropped 7 bases and J dropped 5; count of bases not matched to a gene: 13. Germline CDR1 reads LNHDA; CDR2 reads SQIVND (reference sequence). CDR3 amino acids: CASTAWGQVGDQPQHF. CDR3 coding DNA: TGTGCCAGTACCGCATGGGGACAGGTAGGAGATCAGCCCCAGCATTTT.

This clone was detected a few times. The chain combines TRBV15 with TRBJ1-3; D gene ambiguous. Trimming removed 8 bases from V and 0 bases from J, with 14 bases in between. The CDR3 runs 15 residues. Germline assignment: CDR1 LNHNV and CDR2 YYDKDF (reference sequence). CDR3 amino acids: CATSGPTYSGNTIYF. CDR3 bases: TGTGCCACCTCCGGGCCGACTTACTCTGGAAACACCATATATTTT. Using reference TRBV15 and TRBJ1-3 for the parts outside the CDR3, the full variable domain is DAMVIQNPRYQVTQFGKPVTLSCSQTLNHNVMYWYQQKSSQAPKLLFHYYDKDFNNEADTPDNFQSRRPNTSFCFLDIRSPGLGDTAMYLCATSGPTYSGNTIYFGEGSWLTVV.

This chain uses TRBV14 with TRBJ2-7; 13 nucleotides align to TRBD2. Germline CDR1 reads SGHDN; CDR2 reads FVKESK. CDR3 length: 18 amino acids. V lost 4 bases and J lost 4; bases outside the gene matches: 13. CDR3 residues: CASSRRLAGGRRQYEQYF. The DNA of the CDR3 is TGTGCCAGCAGCCGCCGACTAGCGGGAGGCCGTCGGCAATACGAGCAGTACTTC.

The table lists this clone with a count of one. J is TRBJ1-5 and V is TRBV5-1, with TRBD1 as a possible D gene (5 bases). Trimming pared 0 bases from V and 8 bases from J, leaving 12 bases between. CDR1 and CDR2 (germline): SGHRS, YFSETQ. CDR3 length equals 14 residues. DNA of the CDR3: TGCGCCAGCAGCTTGGGGCGAAAAGGGGAGCCCCAGCATTTT. This encodes CASSLGRKGEPQHF.

Only a few counts were recorded for this clone. The V and J genes are TRBV5-4 and TRBJ2-5; possibly TRBD1 for D (6 bases). Germline CDR1 reads SGHNT; CDR2 reads YYREEE (reference sequence). V was trimmed by 1 base and J by 3 bases, leaving 10 bases between them. This CDR3 is built from 14 residues. CDR3 amino acids: CASSLYRDEETQYF. The CDR3, as DNA: TGTGCCAGCAGCTTGTACAGGGACGAAGAGACCCAGTACTTC.

This sequence joins TRBV27 and TRBJ1-3; D perhaps matches TRBD1 (5 bases). The CDR3 loop spans 14 amino acids. Trimming shortened V by 8 bases and J by 1 base, and 12 bases separated the two germline ends. CDR1 MNHEY and CDR2 SMNVEV come from the germline V gene (reference sequence). The CDR3 is CASGRGGSGNTIYF. For the CDR3, the DNA is TGTGCCAGCGGACGGGGGGGTTCTGGAAACACCATATATTTT.

This clone came up a few times. CDR3 protein: CASSRTDRVDTQYF. The CDR3 DNA sequence: TGTGCCAGCAGCCGGACGGACAGGGTTGATACGCAGTATTTT. This chain links TRBV5-4 with TRBJ2-3; 8 bases map to TRBD1. The CDR3 consists of 14 residues. Unmatched junction bases numbered 7, after V lost 4 bases and J lost 6 bases. Germline CDR1 SGHNT, CDR2 YYREEE (reference sequence).

The chain joins TRBV19 to TRBJ1-3; TRBD1 is a possible D gene (5 bases). Germline loops: CDR1 LNHDA, CDR2 SQIVND (reference sequence). The ends were cut back, 5 bases at V and 0 bases at J, with 14 bases in the middle. The CDR3 covers 16 residues. The CDR3 nucleotides read TGTGCCAGTAGTCGGGACCAACTAATCTCTGGAAACACCATATATTTT. Its translation: CASSRDQLISGNTIYF.

This clone was counted a single time. The chain carries TRBV5-1 and TRBJ2-1, with 14 positions matching TRBD2. The V and J ends lost 3 bases and 8 bases, in that order; junction bases with no gene match: 4. Germline V lookup: CDR1 SGHRS, CDR2 YFSETQ. This CDR3 has 15 amino acids. Here the CDR3 DNA reads TGCGCCAGCAGCTCGGGACTAGCGGGAGTGGATGAGCAGTTCTTC. This gives the protein CASSSGLAGVDEQFF.

V gene TRBV7-9 combines with J gene TRBJ2-7, with TRBD2 matching 7 bases. Germline lookup yields CDR1 SEHNR and CDR2 FQNEAQ (reference sequence). After removal of 5 bases from V and 5 bases from J, the junction contained 6 bases not matched to a gene. The CDR3 covers 13 residues. In nucleotides, the CDR3 is TGTGCCAGCAGCCACGGCGGGGGAAACGAGCAGTACTTC. Translating gives CASSHGGGNEQYF.

The chain couples TRBV2 to TRBJ1-5; no clear D. The CDR3 has 13 residues. Trimming shortened V by 5 bases and J by 4 bases, and 9 bases separated the two germline ends. Germline-derived CDR1 and CDR2 are SNHLY and FYNNEI. CDR3 region: CASSSEGNQPQHF. The CDR3 coding sequence is TGTGCCAGCAGTTCGGAGGGAAATCAGCCCCAGCATTTT.

This chain connects TRBV2 to TRBJ1-2; perhaps TRBD1 as D (6 bases). Germline V gives CDR1 SNHLY, CDR2 FYNNEI. The CDR3 is 14 amino acids. V was shortened by 8 bases and J by 5 bases, with 18 bases between the two germline ends. This CDR3 is CASGRDTILYGYTF. For the CDR3, the DNA is TGTGCCAGCGGACGGGACACCATTTTGTATGGCTACACCTTC.

This chain connects TRBV12-5 to TRBJ2-7; the match to TRBD1 covers 9 bases. CDR1 LGHNT and CDR2 FRNRAP come from the germline V gene. This CDR3 is 14 amino acids long. The V and J ends lost 7 bases and 5 bases, in that order; junction bases with no gene match: 9. The CDR3 DNA sequence: TGTGCTAGTGCTTTACAGGGGGCGGGAGACGAGCAGTACTTC. Its protein product is CASALQGAGDEQYF.

The rearrangement links TRBV6-7 to TRBJ2-7, with TRBD2 matching over 14 bases. TRBV6-7 is an open reading frame, and its role is uncertain. The CDR3 extends over 20 amino acids. Germline trimming cut 0 bases from V and 5 bases from J; bases unmatched to any gene: 15. Here the CDR3 reads CASSYSILARLAGGGHEQYF. CDR3 bases: TGTGCCAGCAGTTACTCGATACTCGCGCGACTAGCGGGAGGGGGGCACGAGCAGTACTTC.

This clone was detected only a few times. The chain recombines TRBV11-2 with TRBJ1-2, with no clear D. In germline, CDR1 is SGHAT, CDR2 FQNNGV. The CDR3 totals 17 residues. Trimming took 0 bases from V and 2 from J, leaving 16 bases between them. This CDR3 reads CASSLEFPRGTNYGYTF. CDR3 sequence (DNA): TGTGCCAGCAGCTTAGAATTCCCCCGGGGTACGAACTATGGCTACACCTTC.

DNA of the CDR3: TGTGCCAGCCTAGGGACCTCTGGGGCCAACGTCCTGACTTTC. Translating gives CASLGTSGANVLTF. This rearrangement joins TRBV28 to TRBJ2-6; D is perhaps TRBD1 or TRBD2 (5 bases each). V gave up 8 bases and J gave up 0 bases, with 8 bases separating them. The CDR3 contains 14 residues. Germline loops: CDR1 MDHEN, CDR2 SYDVKM.

A word on this clone: A read error may explain this, as a much larger clone is one base away. The CDR3 bases are TGTGCCAGCAGCGCCCCCGGGACAGGGAACAATGAGCAGTTCTTC. Translating gives CASSAPGTGNNEQFF. The chain has TRBV11-2 and TRBJ2-1, with 9 bases lining up with TRBD1. With V trimmed by 5 bases and J by 5 bases, 7 bases remained unmatched. The length of the CDR3 is 15 residues. Germline loops: CDR1 SGHAT, CDR2 FQNNGV.

The rearrangement uses TRBV5-1 and TRBJ2-7, with TRBD2 identical over 7 bases. Germline V lookup: CDR1 SGHRS, CDR2 YFSETQ. The CDR3 spans 17 residues. Trimming at V came to 4 bases and at J to 4 bases, leaving 17 bases not matched to a gene. The CDR3 DNA reads TGCGCCAGCAGCCCCGCATCAAGCGGGACTGGCCCTTACGAGCAGTACTTC. It specifies CASSPASSGTGPYEQYF.

The chain combines TRBV6-1 with TRBJ1-1; 9 bases agree with TRBD1. Germline lookup yields CDR1 MNHNS and CDR2 SASEGT. V lost 2 bases and J lost 4; bases outside the gene matches: 5. CDR3 length: 15 amino acids. The CDR3: CASSENQGQGTEAFF. The DNA of the CDR3 is TGTGCCAGCAGTGAAAACCAGGGACAGGGCACTGAAGCTTTCTTT.

V usage is TRBV7-9 and J usage is TRBJ2-1; 8 bases are shared with TRBD2. The CDR3 is 13 amino acids. Looked up from germline, CDR1 is SEHNR and CDR2 is FQNEAQ (reference sequence). With V trimmed by 8 bases and J by 7 bases, 7 bases remained unmatched. CDR3 protein: CASLGLAMNEQFF. CDR3 coding DNA: TGTGCCAGCTTAGGACTAGCTATGAATGAGCAGTTCTTC.

The chain combines TRBV7-9 with TRBJ1-1; D gene ambiguous. Germline V gene lookup returns CDR1 SEHNR and CDR2 FQNEAQ (reference sequence). The CDR3 length is 12 residues. V gave up 5 bases and J gave up 4 bases, with 8 bases separating them. In DNA form, the CDR3 reads TGTGCCAGCAGCCACAAAGGCACTGAAGCTTTCTTT. The encoded protein is CASSHKGTEAFF.